This TCR beta chain was captured by sequencing in a study of CD8 T cells in ankylosing spondylitis. Findings and caveats of the study: Earlier literature documents some of the motif variants in reactive arthritis synovial fluid and blood. Reportedly, significant enrichment of disease-linked clones occurred in matched ankylosing spondylitis synovial fluid. Blood from ankylosing spondylitis patients appeared to carry a characteristic eight-variant TCR beta motif. Clones that were linked to disease were CD8+ and were relatively rare in peripheral blood.

Each TCR beta library was made by quantitative 5'-RACE that incorporated molecular barcodes. Using its own MiXCR run on the 5' RACE reads, TCRdb lists one record per CDR3 protein. Here the sample spans 450,000 to 550,000 distinct CDR3 sequences, roughly 5% being singletons. The CDR3 spans 14 residues. V was clipped by 3 bases and J by 5 bases, with 10 bases between them. Germline V gene sequence: CDR1 KGHDR, CDR2 SFDVKD. This clonotype has more than one count but fewer than ten. Its antigen is currently unknown. Sample: blood, either unsorted or a sorted T cell fraction (not recorded which). The genes are TRBV24-1 and TRBJ2-1; no definite D call. This clonotype was sampled from a male donor with ankylosing spondylitis. The CDR3: CATSDGEWDNEQFF. As DNA, the CDR3 is TGTGCCACCAGTGATGGGGAATGGGACAATGAGCAGTTCTTC.